A selection of T cell receptor beta chains follows, all from one sample in a study of PD-L1 blockade in urothelial cancer. Profiling relied on immunoSEQ multiplex PCR, and the TCRdb table lists in-frame clones only, not all of them. This sample carries under 50,000 clones, around 90% of them seen once, and the ten largest clones take around 8.3%. The input for sequencing was PBMCs, taken around atezolizumab (anti-PD-L1) treatment. The receptors originated from a man between 65 and 85 years old with urothelial cancer. Both conserved end residues are part of each CDR3. A D gene is named only where the DNA matches it firmly. Expanded clones get a size class; other rows say once, few or many, or leave the size out.

abundance | j_gene | d_gene | v_gene | CDR3nt | CDR3aa
- | TRBJ2-5 | TRBD2 | TRBV14 | TGTGCCAGCAGCCAAGCCCGAGGACTAGCGGGTGGTGAGACCCAGTACTTC | CASSQARGLAGGETQYF
- | TRBJ2-3 | TRBD2 | TRBV2 | TGTGCCAGCAGTGGAAATAGCGGGAGAGGTATAGATACGCAGTATTTT | CASSGNSGRGIDTQYF
- | TRBJ1-2 | - | TRBV4-1 | TGCGCCAGCAGCCAAGATGAGGACAGATCAGGCTATGGCTACACCTTC | CASSQDEDRSGYGYTF
once | TRBJ1-1 | TRBD1 | TRBV6-5 | TGTGCCAGCAGTGCGACAGGGAGGAACACTGAAGCTTTCTTT | CASSATGRNTEAFF
- | TRBJ2-5 | TRBD2 | TRBV7-3 | TGTGCCAGCAGCTCCGGGCTTTCGGGACTAGTTGGGCAAGAGACCCAGTACTTC | CASSSGLSGLVGQETQYF
- | TRBJ1-4 | TRBD1 | TRBV6-6 | TGTGCCAGCAGTTGGACAGGCGGCGGCGAAAAACTGTTTTTT | CASSWTGGGEKLFF
- | TRBJ2-3 | TRBD2 | TRBV29-1 | TGCAGCGTTAACTTCGGGGGACTAGACGGCACAGATACGCAGTATTTT | CSVNFGGLDGTDTQYF
- | TRBJ2-5 | TRBD2 | TRBV5-1 | TGCGCCAGCAGCTTGGGCCCCGGGGGGGCCCAAGAGACCCAGTACTTC | CASSLGPGGAQETQYF
once | TRBJ2-1 | TRBD2 | TRBV5-1 | TGCGCCAGCAGCTTGCGTCTTAGCGGGAGAAGCTCCTACAATGAGCAGTTCTTC | CASSLRLSGRSSYNEQFF
- | TRBJ1-2 | TRBD1 | TRBV28 | TGTGCCATCGATAGCTCAGGGGGAGGTAGTGAGTCGGGTGGCTACACCTTC | CAIDSSGGGSESGGYTF
- | TRBJ2-3 | TRBD2 | TRBV6-6 | TGTGCCAGCAGTCCCCTAGCGGGAGGGCCAGATACGCAGTATTTT | CASSPLAGGPDTQYF
- | TRBJ2-1 | - | TRBV7-3 | TGTGCCAGCAGCTTATCCGGAGGGCCCCGTGGTATCGAGCAGTTCTTC | CASSLSGGPRGIEQFF
- | TRBJ2-7 | - | TRBV6-1 | TGTGCCAGCAGTTCGGAGCTCTACGAGCAGTACTTC | CASSSELYEQYF
- | TRBJ2-1 | TRBD2 | TRBV15 | TGTGCCACCAGCAGAGAGCTAGCGGACCTTTACAATGAGCAGTTCTTC | CATSRELADLYNEQFF
- | TRBJ2-3 | TRBD2 | TRBV7-9 | TGTGCCAGCAGCTTCCGGAGAGGGCTAGCGGGGGTCACAGATACGCAGTATTTT | CASSFRRGLAGVTDTQYF
- | TRBJ1-4 | - | TRBV2 | TGTGCCACTGTTGCAGCGAACTTACCTAATGAAAAACTGTTTTTT | CATVAANLPNEKLFF
- | TRBJ2-1 | - | TRBV7-8 | TGTGCCAGCATCCTAGGGGGGGGACAGGTTAATGAGCAGTTCTTC | CASILGGGQVNEQFF
- | TRBJ1-2 | - | TRBV28 | TGTGCCAGCACTCGGCAGGGGTCCTATGGCTACACCTTC | CASTRQGSYGYTF
- | TRBJ2-5 | TRBD2 | TRBV5-4 | TGTGCCAGCAGCCCTACGGGAGGAGAGACCCAGTACTTC | CASSPTGGETQYF
once | TRBJ2-3 | - | TRBV4-2 | TGTGCCAGCCAAATTACAGCCTCTCCGGCGGATACGCAGTATTTT | CASQITASPADTQYF
once | TRBJ1-1 | - | TRBV19 | TGTGCCAGTAGTATAGGGCAGGGCTACACTGAAGCTTTCTTT | CASSIGQGYTEAFF
- | TRBJ1-1 | TRBD1 | TRBV11-2 | TGTGCCAGCAGCCCCAGACAGGGGAAGAACACTGAAGCTTTCTTT | CASSPRQGKNTEAFF
- | TRBJ2-7 | - | TRBV5-4 | TGTGCCAGCAGCCGGGAAGGGGGTACCGGCGACTACGAGCAGTACTTC | CASSREGGTGDYEQYF
- | TRBJ2-7 | TRBD1 | TRBV27 | TGTGCCAGCAGAACGACAGGGGCCTACGAGCAGTACTTC | CASRTTGAYEQYF
- | TRBJ2-3 | TRBD2 | TRBV4-2 | TGTGCCAGCAGCCAACGAGGGACTAGCGGGAGCCCAGATACGCAGTATTTT | CASSQRGTSGSPDTQYF
- | TRBJ2-1 | TRBD2 | TRBV7-8 | TGTGCCAGCAGCTCAGGACTAGCGGGAGTGTTAGGTGAGCAGTTCTTC | CASSSGLAGVLGEQFF
- | TRBJ2-3 | - | TRBV9 | TGTGCCAGCAGCGTAGCGTGGACTTCCCTTAGCACAGATACGCAGTATTTT | CASSVAWTSLSTDTQYF
- | TRBJ2-1 | - | TRBV5-1 | TGCGCCAGCAGCTTGGGTAGCGGAAATTACAATGAGCAGTTCTTC | CASSLGSGNYNEQFF
- | TRBJ1-1 | TRBD1 | TRBV11-1 | TGTGCCAGCAGCTCACAGGGGGCTGGCGCTGAAGCTTTCTTT | CASSSQGAGAEAFF
few | TRBJ1-1 | TRBD1 | TRBV9 | TGTGCCAGCAGCGTCGAGACAGGGCAAACTGAAGCTTTCTTT | CASSVETGQTEAFF
- | TRBJ2-1 | TRBD2 | TRBV7-3 | TGTGCCAGCAGTTTCAGCGGGAGGGCCTCCTACAATGAGCAGTTCTTC | CASSFSGRASYNEQFF
- | TRBJ2-2 | TRBD1 | TRBV5-4 | TGTGCCAGCAGCCTCGGACAGGTTAACACCGGGGAGCTGTTTTTT | CASSLGQVNTGELFF
once | TRBJ2-1 | TRBD2 | TRBV27 | TGTGCCAGCAGCCTCAGACTAGCGGGATCGTCCTACAATGAGCAGTTCTTC | CASSLRLAGSSYNEQFF
- | TRBJ1-1 | TRBD1 | TRBV19 | TGTGCCAGTAGGGACATCCGGGACAGGGGGCGAGTGGGTCCTTTCTTT | CASRDIRDRGRVGPFF
- | TRBJ1-1 | - | TRBV4-1 | TGCGCCAGCAGCCAAGTTGGAGGGAACACTGAAGCTTTCTTT | CASSQVGGNTEAFF
- | TRBJ2-7 | - | TRBV4-2 | TGTGCCAGCAGCCTGGAGGTATACGTCCACGAGCAGTACTTC | CASSLEVYVHEQYF
- | TRBJ2-5 | - | TRBV4-2 | TGTGCCAGCAGCCAACCCACAGCTGCGGAGACCCAGTACTTC | CASSQPTAAETQYF
- | TRBJ1-5 | - | TRBV6-5 | TGTGCCAGCAGACGGGGGACCAATCAGCCCCAGCATTTT | CASRRGTNQPQHF
- | TRBJ2-3 | - | TRBV7-9 | TGTGCCAGCAGCCTACTAGACAGCACAGATACGCAGTATTTT | CASSLLDSTDTQYF
- | TRBJ1-1 | - | TRBV6-5 | TGTGCCAGCAGTTACTCCCGGGACTTGGTGCGAGCTTTCTTT | CASSYSRDLVRAFF
- | TRBJ2-2 | - | TRBV2 | TGTGCCAGCAGTTCAACGAACACCGGGGAGCTGTTTTTT | CASSSTNTGELFF
- | TRBJ1-2 | - | TRBV25-1 | TGTGCCAGCAGTGTACAGTCTGGTGGCTACACCTTC | CASSVQSGGYTF
- | TRBJ2-5 | - | TRBV5-6 | TGTGCCAGCAGCTTGGTGCCAGTCCAAGAGACCCAGTACTTC | CASSLVPVQETQYF
- | TRBJ2-1 | TRBD2 | TRBV7-3 | TGTGCCAGCAGCCCGCGGACTAGCGGGAGATCAGCCTACAATGAGCAGTTCTTC | CASSPRTSGRSAYNEQFF
- | TRBJ2-1 | TRBD2 | TRBV2 | TGTGCCAGCATCCCTGAGCGGGAACGATACAATGAGCAGTTCTTC | CASIPERERYNEQFF
- | TRBJ2-1 | TRBD2 | TRBV6-1 | TGTGCCAGCAGTGAATATCGGGCGGGAGGTCTCTACAATGAGCAGTTCTTC | CASSEYRAGGLYNEQFF
- | TRBJ2-1 | TRBD2 | TRBV13 | TGTGCCAGCAGCTATCAGCGGGAGCCGCACAATGAGCAGTTCTTC | CASSYQREPHNEQFF
- | TRBJ2-2 | - | TRBV4-1 | TGCGCCAGCAGCCAAGGACGGGAGTGGGGCACCGGGGAGCTGTTTTTT | CASSQGREWGTGELFF
- | TRBJ2-7 | - | TRBV6-6 | TGTGCCAGCAGTCAGAAACGGGACTTCTCATACGAGCAGTACTTC | CASSQKRDFSYEQYF
- | TRBJ1-3 | - | TRBV13 | TGTGCCAGCAGCGTCAACTCTGGAAACACCATATATTTT | CASSVNSGNTIYF
- | TRBJ2-2 | - | TRBV4-1 | TGCGCCAGCAGCCAAGAAAGGGGTACGAACACCGGGGAGCTGTTTTTT | CASSQERGTNTGELFF
- | TRBJ1-2 | - | TRBV28 | TGTGCCAGCAGTTGGCAGCAGGGTAGCTACACCTTC | CASSWQQGSYTF
- | TRBJ2-5 | - | TRBV29-1 | TGCAGCGTTGTATCGGAGACCCAGTACTTC | CSVVSETQYF
- | TRBJ1-5 | - | TRBV19 | TGTGCCAGTAGTATTACTTCTACAGTGTCCCAGCATTTT | CASSITSTVSQHF
- | TRBJ2-1 | TRBD2 | TRBV14 | TGTGCCAGCAGCTACCTAGGACTAGCGGATCACTACAATGAGCAGTTCTTC | CASSYLGLADHYNEQFF
- | TRBJ2-1 | - | TRBV9 | TGTGCCAGCGCCGTTAGCGGAGGCACCTACAATGAGCAGTTCTTC | CASAVSGGTYNEQFF
- | TRBJ2-2 | TRBD2 | TRBV6-5 | TGTGCCAGCCGCGGGAGAGGCACCGGGGAGCTGTTTTTT | CASRGRGTGELFF
- | TRBJ2-7 | TRBD1 | TRBV28 | TGTGCCAGCAGTTTATTTCCGAATTCAGGGGGCGAGCAGTACTTC | CASSLFPNSGGEQYF
few | TRBJ2-7 | TRBD2 | TRBV14 | TGTGCCAGCAGCCAAGGGATCCTAGCGGGAGGGCCTAGTCCCTACGAGCAGTACTTC | CASSQGILAGGPSPYEQYF